This T cell receptor (beta chain) was profiled in a study of yellow fever vaccine responses in identical twins. The CDR3 consists of 15 residues. V was cut by 3 bases and J by 0 bases, with 12 bases left in between. Germline V gives CDR1 SQVTM, CDR2 ANQGSEA. Study-wide results and caveats: On the reported evidence, twins' vaccine T cell responses seemed partly convergent and partly personalized.

MiXCR, run by TCRdb on the RT-PCR reads, gives a single entry per CDR3 protein. The sample records over 15,000 distinct CDR3 sequences, around 70% being singletons. A few counts support this clonotype. Its antigen is undetermined. The V gene is TRBV29-1, the J gene TRBJ2-1; no reliable D call. Material: T cells from blood (PBMCs), unsorted or a sorted subset (not recorded which), obtained before or after yellow fever vaccination (not recorded which). This clonotype was sampled from a woman aged 18-29 years who received the yellow fever vaccine. CDR3 in amino acids: CSVDGLESSYNEQFF. The DNA for the CDR3 is TGCAGCGTTGATGGGCTGGAGAGCTCCTACAATGAGCAGTTCTTC.